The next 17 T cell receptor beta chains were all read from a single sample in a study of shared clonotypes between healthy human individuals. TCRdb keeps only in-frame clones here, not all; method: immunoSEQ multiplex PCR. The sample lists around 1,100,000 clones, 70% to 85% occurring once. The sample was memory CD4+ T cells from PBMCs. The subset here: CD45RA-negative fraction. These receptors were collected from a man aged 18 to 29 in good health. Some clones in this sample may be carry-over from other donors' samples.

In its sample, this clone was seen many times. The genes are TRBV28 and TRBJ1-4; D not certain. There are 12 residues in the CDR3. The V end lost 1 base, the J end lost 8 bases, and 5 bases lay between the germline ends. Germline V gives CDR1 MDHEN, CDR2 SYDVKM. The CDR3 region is CASSLYAEKLFF. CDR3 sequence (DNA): TGTGCCAGCAGTTTATATGCGGAAAAACTGTTTTTT.

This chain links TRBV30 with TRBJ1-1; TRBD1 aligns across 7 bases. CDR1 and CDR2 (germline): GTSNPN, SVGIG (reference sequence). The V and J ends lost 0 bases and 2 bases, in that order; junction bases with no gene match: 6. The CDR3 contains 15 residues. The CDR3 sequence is CAWSVGHRGNTEAFF. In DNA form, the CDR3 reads TGTGCCTGGAGTGTCGGCCACAGGGGAAACACTGAAGCTTTCTTT.

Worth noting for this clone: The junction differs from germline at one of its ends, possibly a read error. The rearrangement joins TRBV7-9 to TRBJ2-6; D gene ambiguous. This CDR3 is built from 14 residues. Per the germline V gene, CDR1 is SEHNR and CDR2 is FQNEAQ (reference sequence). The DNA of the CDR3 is TGTGCCAGCAGCCTGGGCCTTGGGACCAACGTCCTGACTTTC. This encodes CASSLGLGTNVLTF.

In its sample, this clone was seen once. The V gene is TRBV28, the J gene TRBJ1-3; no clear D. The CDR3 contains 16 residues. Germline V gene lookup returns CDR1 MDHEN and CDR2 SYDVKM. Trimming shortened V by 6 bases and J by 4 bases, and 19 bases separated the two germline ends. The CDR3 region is CASRDTASGRGNTIYF. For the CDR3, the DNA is TGTGCCAGCAGGGATACCGCTTCCGGGCGGGGAAACACCATATATTTT.

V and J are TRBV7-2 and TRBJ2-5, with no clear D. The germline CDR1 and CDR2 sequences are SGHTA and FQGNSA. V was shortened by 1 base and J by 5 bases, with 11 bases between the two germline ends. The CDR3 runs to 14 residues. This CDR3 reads CASSLEVGGETQYF. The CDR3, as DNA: TGTGCCAGCAGCTTAGAGGTGGGCGGCGAGACCCAGTACTTC.

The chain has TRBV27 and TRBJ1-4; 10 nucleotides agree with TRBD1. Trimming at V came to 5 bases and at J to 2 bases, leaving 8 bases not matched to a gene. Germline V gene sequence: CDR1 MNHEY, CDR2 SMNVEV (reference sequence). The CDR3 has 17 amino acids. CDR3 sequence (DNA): TGTGCCAGCAGTCGCCGGGACAGGGGAGGCACTAATGAAAAACTGTTTTTT. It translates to CASSRRDRGGTNEKLFF.

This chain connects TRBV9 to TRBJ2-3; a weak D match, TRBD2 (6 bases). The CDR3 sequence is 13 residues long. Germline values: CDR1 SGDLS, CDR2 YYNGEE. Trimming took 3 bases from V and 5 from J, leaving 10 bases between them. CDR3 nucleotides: TGTGCCAGCAGCGCGGGGGTCCAAGATACGCAGTATTTT. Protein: CASSAGVQDTQYF.

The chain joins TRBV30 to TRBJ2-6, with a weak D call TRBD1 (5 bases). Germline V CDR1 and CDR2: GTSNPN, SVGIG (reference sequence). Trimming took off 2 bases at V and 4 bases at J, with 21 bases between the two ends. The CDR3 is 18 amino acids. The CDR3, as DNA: TGTGCCTGGAGTCGCCCGGCAGGGCCCCTGCGAGGGGCCAACGTCCTGACTTTC. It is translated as CAWSRPAGPLRGANVLTF.

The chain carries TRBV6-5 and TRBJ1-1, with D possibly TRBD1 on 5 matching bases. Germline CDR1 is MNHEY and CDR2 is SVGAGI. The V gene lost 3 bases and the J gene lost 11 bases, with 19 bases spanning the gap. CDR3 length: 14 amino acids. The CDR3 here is CASSYGRNGGTAFF. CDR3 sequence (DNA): TGTGCCAGCAGTTATGGCCGGAACGGGGGTACGGCTTTCTTT.

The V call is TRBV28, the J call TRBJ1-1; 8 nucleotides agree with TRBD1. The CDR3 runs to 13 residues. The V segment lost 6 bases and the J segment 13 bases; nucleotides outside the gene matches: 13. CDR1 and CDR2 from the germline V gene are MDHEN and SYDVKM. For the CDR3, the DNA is TGTGCCAGCAGCGATGAAACAGGGGGACGGGGTTTCTTT. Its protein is CASSDETGGRGFF.

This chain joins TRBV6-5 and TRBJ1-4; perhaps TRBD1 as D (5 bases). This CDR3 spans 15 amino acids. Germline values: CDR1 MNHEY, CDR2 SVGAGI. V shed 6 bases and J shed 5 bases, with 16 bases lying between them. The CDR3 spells CASSPGGGWNEKLFF. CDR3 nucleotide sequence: TGTGCCAGCAGCCCCGGGGGAGGGTGGAATGAAAAACTGTTTTTT.

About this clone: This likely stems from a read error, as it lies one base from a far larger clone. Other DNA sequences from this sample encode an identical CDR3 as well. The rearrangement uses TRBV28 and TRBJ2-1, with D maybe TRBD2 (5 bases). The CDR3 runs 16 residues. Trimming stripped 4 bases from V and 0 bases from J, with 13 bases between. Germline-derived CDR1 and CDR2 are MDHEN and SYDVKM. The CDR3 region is CASSYPHGGSYNEQFF. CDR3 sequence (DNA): TGTGCCAGCAGTTACCCTCACGGAGGCTCCTACAATGAGCAGTTCTTC.

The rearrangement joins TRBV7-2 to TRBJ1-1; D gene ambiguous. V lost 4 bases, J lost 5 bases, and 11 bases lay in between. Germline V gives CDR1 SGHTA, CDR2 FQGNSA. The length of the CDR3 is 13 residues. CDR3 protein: CASSSIPPTEAFF. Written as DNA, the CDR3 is TGTGCCAGCAGCTCCATCCCCCCAACTGAAGCTTTCTTT.

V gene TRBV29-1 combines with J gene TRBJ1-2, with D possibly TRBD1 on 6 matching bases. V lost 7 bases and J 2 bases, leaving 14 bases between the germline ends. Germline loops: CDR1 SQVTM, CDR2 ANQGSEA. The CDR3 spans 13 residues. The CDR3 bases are TGCAGCGCGGTGGATCAGGGGAACTATGGCTACACCTTC. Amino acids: CSAVDQGNYGYTF.

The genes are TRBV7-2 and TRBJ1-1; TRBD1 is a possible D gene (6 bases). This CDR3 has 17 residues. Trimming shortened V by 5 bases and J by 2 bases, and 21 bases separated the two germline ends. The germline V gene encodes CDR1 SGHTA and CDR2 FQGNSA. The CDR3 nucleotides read TGTGCCAGCAGCCGACCGCCCCAGGGGCTCATCAACACTGAAGCTTTCTTT. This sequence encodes CASSRPPQGLINTEAFF.

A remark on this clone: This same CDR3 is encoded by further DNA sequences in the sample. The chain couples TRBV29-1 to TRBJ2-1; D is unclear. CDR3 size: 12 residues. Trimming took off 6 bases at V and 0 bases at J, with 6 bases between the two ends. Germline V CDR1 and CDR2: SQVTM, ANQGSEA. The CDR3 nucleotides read TGCAGCGTCGATGGCTCCTACAATGAGCAGTTCTTC. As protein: CSVDGSYNEQFF.

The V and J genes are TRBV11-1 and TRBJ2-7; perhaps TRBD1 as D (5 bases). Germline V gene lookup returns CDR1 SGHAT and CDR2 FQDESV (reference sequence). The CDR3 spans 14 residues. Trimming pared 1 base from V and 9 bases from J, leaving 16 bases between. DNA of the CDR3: TGTGCCAGCAGCTTAGAAAGGGGAAAGGCTGGGCAGTACTTC. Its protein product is CASSLERGKAGQYF.